This TCR beta chain comes out of a study of Tregs in tolerant kidney transplant recipients. Study-level findings and limits: Tregs expanded with activated donor B cells seemed most donor-specific. Nucleotide sequences could not be compared across some patients' samples due to primer changes. The small number of patients limits these findings pending further validation.

Clones were read by immunoSEQ multiplex PCR, and TCRdb kept only the in-frame ones, dropping some. Of about 77,000 clones listed, 95% to 98% are singletons. CD4+CD25+CD127- Tregs, CD4+CD25- non-Tregs, CD4 and CD8 cells were sorted. In germline, CDR1 is LNHNV, CDR2 YYDKDF (reference sequence). The CDR3 runs to 15 residues. V was pared by 0 bases and J by 2 bases, with 2 bases of the junction left unmatched. Comments on this clone: What it binds is unknown.

This specimen was CD4+ T cells from blood, taken before the transplant. This receptor was taken from a human donor who received a combined kidney and bone marrow transplant. The gene calls are TRBV15 and TRBJ1-2; TRBD1 matches at 8 bases. This chain's CDR3 is CATSRDNRGNYGYTF. Here the CDR3 DNA reads TGTGCCACCAGCAGAGATAACAGGGGGAACTATGGCTACACCTTC.